Following are 32 T cell receptor beta chains from one sample sequenced in a study of T-cell reconstitution after alpha-beta-depleted transplantation in children. The authors prepared the TCRbeta library with unique molecular identifiers. Each CDR3 protein is one row after TCRdb ran MiXCR on the PCR reads. The top ten hold about 2.2% of the sample, which has fewer than 700,000 distinct CDR3 sequences, 10% to 15% seen once. The specimen comprised PBMCs, mostly from graft donor cells, sampled 360 days after TCRalphabeta/CD19-depleted stem cell transplant. The receptors were gathered from a male patient younger than 18 who had a stem cell transplant for acute myeloid leukemia, so the T cells may come from the graft donor.

The chain carries TRBV29-1 and TRBJ2-2, with a tentative D call TRBD1 (7 bases). From germline, CDR1 is SQVTM and CDR2 ANQGSEA. This CDR3 is 16 amino acids long. V was shortened by 6 bases and J by 5 bases, with 22 bases between the two germline ends. The CDR3 protein is CSVQGWGRGRTGELFF. In nucleotides, the CDR3 is TGCAGCGTCCAAGGGTGGGGCAGGGGGAGGACCGGGGAGCTGTTTTTT.

The V gene is TRBV30, the J gene TRBJ2-7, with D perhaps being TRBD1 or TRBD2 (7 bases each). The CDR3 length is 12 residues. Germline V lookup: CDR1 GTSNPN, CDR2 SVGIG (reference sequence). V lost 8 bases and J lost 6, with 17 bases in between. CDR3 nucleotide sequence: TGTGCCCATGGGAGGGGGCAGGTCGAGCAGTACTTC. Its protein product is CAHGRGQVEQYF.

This clonotype turned up a few times. V gene TRBV7-9 combines with J gene TRBJ2-7; TRBD1 aligns across 9 bases. Germline assignment: CDR1 SEHNR and CDR2 FQNEAQ (reference sequence). The CDR3 is 16 amino acids. V dropped 0 bases and J dropped 6; count of bases not matched to a gene: 9. The CDR3 sequence is CASSLAGQGGRGEQYF. CDR3 sequence (DNA): TGTGCCAGCAGCTTAGCGGGACAGGGAGGAAGGGGCGAGCAGTACTTC. Looking up the rest from reference TRBV7-9 and TRBJ2-7 gives the full variable domain: DTGVSQNPRHKITKRGQNVTFRCDPISEHNRLYWYRQTLGQGPEFLTYFQNEAQLEKSRLLSDRFSAERPKGSFSTLEIQRTEQGDSAMYLCASSLAGQGGRGEQYFGPGTRLTVT.

This clonotype was detected a few times. The gene calls are TRBV28 and TRBJ2-3; D is possibly TRBD2 (6 bases). Trimming left V 8 bases short and J 2 bases short, with 23 bases between. Germline lookup yields CDR1 MDHEN and CDR2 SYDVKM. The CDR3 has 17 residues. CDR3 bases: TGTGCCAGCCGTTCTAACGGGAGAGCAATGTTCACAGATACGCAGTATTTT. As protein: CASRSNGRAMFTDTQYF.

This sequence joins TRBV28 and TRBJ2-7; TRBD1 aligns across 11 bases. CDR1 MDHEN and CDR2 SYDVKM come from the germline V gene. Trimming at V came to 6 bases and at J to 11 bases, leaving 9 bases not matched to a gene. This CDR3 comprises 13 residues. The CDR3 region has the DNA TGTGCCAGCAGCCTGGGGACAGGGGGGGGTGAGTACTTC. Amino acids: CASSLGTGGGEYF.

This clonotype was counted a few times. V and J are TRBV14 and TRBJ2-1; TRBD1 aligns across 7 bases. This CDR3 is 17 amino acids long. Germline V gene lookup returns CDR1 SGHDN and CDR2 FVKESK. V gave up 3 bases and J gave up 0 bases; unmatched junction bases: 8. For the CDR3, the DNA is TGTGCCAGCAGCCATCTCTTGGGACAGACCTCCTACAATGAGCAGTTCTTC. It translates to CASSHLLGQTSYNEQFF.

J is TRBJ2-7 and V is TRBV20-1; 10 bases are a match to TRBD2. The trim removed 5 bases at V and 2 bases at J, leaving 9 bases unmatched. The CDR3 extends over 15 amino acids. Germline V gives CDR1 DFQATT, CDR2 SNEGSKA (reference sequence). The CDR3 sequence: CSAGGASGRAYEQYF. The DNA for the CDR3 is TGCAGTGCTGGTGGGGCTAGCGGGAGAGCCTACGAGCAGTACTTC.

This clonotype was picked up a small number of times. The J gene is TRBJ2-3, the V gene TRBV5-1; 7 nucleotides line up with TRBD2. Per the germline V gene, CDR1 is SGHRS and CDR2 is YFSETQ. J lost 0 bases, V lost 7 bases, and 11 bases had no gene match. The CDR3 runs to 16 residues. DNA for the CDR3: TGCGCCAGCTCCTCGGGCGGGAGTAGTAGCACAGATACGCAGTATTTT. It is translated as CASSSGGSSSTDTQYF.

The rearrangement joins TRBV15 to TRBJ2-1; tentative D call: TRBD2 (6 bases). V gave up 7 bases and J gave up 4 bases, with 17 bases separating them. The length of the CDR3 is 15 residues. Germline V gene lookup returns CDR1 LNHNV and CDR2 YYDKDF (reference sequence). CDR3 coding DNA: TGTGCCACCACAGAACGGGGAGGACCTTACAATGAGCAGTTCTTC. As protein: CATTERGGPYNEQFF.

This clonotype was seen many times. The rearrangement uses TRBV4-3 and TRBJ2-1; 10 nucleotides align to TRBD2. This CDR3 comprises 15 residues. CDR1 and CDR2 from the germline V gene are LGHNA and YSLEER. After removal of 4 bases from V and 5 bases from J, the junction contained 5 bases not matched to a gene. In DNA, the CDR3 is TGCGCCAGCAGCCCTATAGCGGGAGGCCACAATGAGCAGTTCTTC. Amino acid sequence: CASSPIAGGHNEQFF.

This clonotype has at least ten counts. The chain recombines TRBV3-1 with TRBJ2-7; D is ambiguous. The germline gives CDR1 LGHDT, CDR2 YNNKEL (reference sequence). CDR3 length: 14 amino acids. The V and J ends lost 4 bases and 0 bases respectively, with 10 bases between them. The CDR3 here is CASSLNDNSYEQYF. The DNA of the CDR3 is TGTGCCAGCAGCCTGAACGACAACTCCTACGAGCAGTACTTC.

This clonotype was detected many times. The chain's CDR3 is CASTDYGYYEQYF. The CDR3 DNA reads TGTGCCAGCACCGATTACGGATACTACGAGCAGTACTTC. V and J are TRBV6-2 or TRBV6-3 and TRBJ2-7; D is unclear. Trimming cost V 7 bases and J 3 bases, with 13 bases left between them. CDR1 is MNHEY, CDR2 SVGEGT, per germline. This CDR3 has 13 residues.

This clonotype occurred many times. This sequence joins TRBV5-1 and TRBJ2-1; 10 nucleotides align to TRBD2. The CDR3 loop spans 16 amino acids. Trimming took 5 bases from V and 10 from J; bases not matched to a gene: 15. Germline V gene sequence: CDR1 SGHRS, CDR2 YFSETQ. This chain's CDR3 is CASSFQGLAGVWEQFF. CDR3 in DNA: TGCGCCAGCAGTTTTCAAGGGCTAGCGGGAGTTTGGGAGCAGTTCTTC.

The chain joins TRBV29-1 to TRBJ2-3; D ambiguous. The V end was cut by 2 bases, the J end by 3 bases, with 9 bases between. The CDR3 has 13 amino acids. Germline CDR1 is SQVTM and CDR2 is ANQGSEA. The CDR3: CSVEPRLTDTQYF. In DNA form, the CDR3 reads TGCAGCGTTGAACCCCGATTAACAGATACGCAGTATTTT.

This clonotype was seen a few times. The V and J genes are TRBV20-1 and TRBJ1-2; 7 nucleotides agree with TRBD1. Germline values: CDR1 DFQATT, CDR2 SNEGSKA (reference sequence). The CDR3 is made up of 13 amino acids. The trim removed 0 bases at V and 2 bases at J, leaving 0 bases unmatched. Here the CDR3 DNA reads TGCAGTGCTAGAGAGGACAGGAACTATGGCTACACCTTC. Amino acid sequence: CSAREDRNYGYTF.

This chain uses TRBV20-1 with TRBJ2-7, with TRBD2 matching 7 bases. CDR3 length equals 16 residues. Trimming took 0 bases from V and 3 from J; bases not matched to a gene: 11. Germline CDR1 DFQATT, CDR2 SNEGSKA (reference sequence). CDR3 region: CSARDWSGTTFYEQYF. DNA of the CDR3: TGCAGTGCTAGAGATTGGTCAGGGACTACATTCTACGAGCAGTACTTC.

This clonotype was recorded a few times. Written as DNA, the CDR3 is TGCGCCAGCAGCCTCGGGGGCGGGAGGATATACAATGAGCAGTTCTTC. This translates into CASSLGGGRIYNEQFF. The chain joins TRBV4-3 to TRBJ2-1; 8 bases are shared with TRBD2. Trimming cost V 4 bases and J 4 bases; bases outside gene matches: 9. The CDR3 has 16 amino acids. From germline, CDR1 is LGHNA and CDR2 YSLEER.

This CDR3 reads CASSEMGGTSYEQYF. CDR3 DNA: TGTGCCAGCAGTGAAATGGGGGGGACCTCCTACGAGCAGTACTTC. The V call is TRBV25-1, the J call TRBJ2-7, with 7 bases identical to TRBD2. The CDR3 has 15 residues. V lost 2 bases, J lost 0 bases, and 4 bases stayed unmatched. Germline V gives CDR1 MGHDK, CDR2 SYGVNS.

This clonotype was counted a few times. This chain links TRBV20-1 with TRBJ2-3; D is uncertain. The ends were cut back, 0 bases at V and 2 bases at J, with 12 bases in the middle. The CDR3 is 15 amino acids. Germline assignment: CDR1 DFQATT and CDR2 SNEGSKA (reference sequence). The CDR3 nucleotides are TGCAGTGCTAGAGATAGAAGAAGACCCACAGATACGCAGTATTTT. Protein product: CSARDRRRPTDTQYF.

This clonotype was detected many times. J is TRBJ2-2 and V is TRBV4-3; 10 nucleotides agree with TRBD1. V lost 2 bases to trimming and J lost 1 base; unmatched junction nucleotides: 10. The germline V gene encodes CDR1 LGHNA and CDR2 YSLEER. The CDR3 loop spans 19 amino acids. The CDR3 DNA sequence: TGCGCCAGCAGCCAAAACAGGGGGACAGGGGCCCGGAACACCGGGGAGCTGTTTTTT. Translating gives CASSQNRGTGARNTGELFF.

J is TRBJ2-1 and V is TRBV15, with TRBD2 identical over 9 bases. Unmatched junction bases numbered 6, after V lost 5 bases and J lost 4 bases. CDR3 length equals 15 residues. Germline V gene lookup returns CDR1 LNHNV and CDR2 YYDKDF (reference sequence). The CDR3 nucleotides read TGTGCCACCAGCTTGCTAGCGGGACTTTACAATGAGCAGTTCTTC. This gives the protein CATSLLAGLYNEQFF. Supplemented by reference TRBV15 and TRBJ2-1, the full variable domain reads DAMVIQNPRYQVTQFGKPVTLSCSQTLNHNVMYWYQQKSSQAPKLLFHYYDKDFNNEADTPDNFQSRRPNTSFCFLDIRSPGLGDTAMYLCATSLLAGLYNEQFFGPGTRLTVL.

This clonotype was seen a handful of times. The chain couples TRBV5-1 to TRBJ2-2, with D perhaps assigned TRBD1 or TRBD2 (5 bases each). The CDR3 covers 14 residues. Germline V CDR1 and CDR2: SGHRS, YFSETQ. The germline V and J ends were trimmed by 5 bases and 1 base, with 9 bases remaining between them. CDR3 DNA sequence: TGCGCCAGCAGGGGGGTAGAGAACACCGGGGAGCTGTTTTTT. This gives the protein CASRGVENTGELFF.

The J gene is TRBJ2-7, the V gene TRBV11-1; the D is unclear. The CDR3 runs to 14 residues. Germline V CDR1 and CDR2: SGHAT, FQDESV (reference sequence). V lost 2 bases to trimming and J lost 0 bases, with 8 bases between them. The CDR3 DNA sequence: TGTGCCAGCAGCTTACTCCTGACCTCCTACGAGCAGTACTTC. Translation: CASSLLLTSYEQYF.

In its sample, this clonotype was seen many times. At one end, the junction sequence differs from germline, possibly due to a read error. The chain uses TRBV5-1 and TRBJ2-1; tentatively, D is TRBD2 (5 bases). Germline values: CDR1 SGHRS, CDR2 YFSETQ. The CDR3 length is 12 residues. Written as DNA, the CDR3 is TGTGCCAGCAGCTTGGACCGGGGTGAGCAGTTCTTC. This sequence encodes CASSLDRGEQFF.

This clonotype was seen only a few times. The chain recombines TRBV20-1 with TRBJ2-7, with 11 bases identical to TRBD2. CDR1 is DFQATT and CDR2 is SNEGSKA in the germline V gene (reference sequence). The junction had 9 bases not matched to a gene; V was cut back by 1 base and J by 7 bases. This CDR3 spans 15 amino acids. The CDR3 DNA is TGCAGTGCTAGAGGGCTTACTAGCGGGAGTGGGGAGCAGTACTTC. This gives the protein CSARGLTSGSGEQYF.

This clonotype turned up a few times. The CDR3 reads CSALYRLPQETQYF. In DNA, the CDR3 is TGCAGTGCCCTTTACCGCCTGCCCCAAGAGACCCAGTACTTC. The rearrangement joins TRBV20-1 to TRBJ2-5, with D uncertain. This CDR3 region has 14 residues. Germline-derived CDR1 and CDR2 are DFQATT and SNEGSKA (reference sequence). The germline V and J ends were trimmed by 6 bases and 1 base, with 15 bases remaining between them.

This clonotype was counted at least ten times. The chain joins TRBV5-1 to TRBJ2-5; 13 positions match TRBD2. CDR3 size: 14 residues. J lost 5 bases, V lost 6 bases, and 4 bases had no gene match. The V gene's germline CDR1 is SGHRS and CDR2 YFSETQ. The CDR3 region is CASTGLAGEETQYF. For the CDR3, the DNA is TGCGCCAGCACCGGACTAGCGGGAGAGGAGACCCAGTACTTC.

V usage is TRBV21-1 and J usage is TRBJ2-1; TRBD1 is taken as the D call from the table, unchecked against the DNA. TRBV21-1 is a pseudogene locus. The CDR3 runs 13 residues. This chain's CDR3 is CASSFGTDNEQFF. For the CDR3, the DNA is TGTGCCAGCAGCTTCGGGACCGACAATGAGCAGTTCTTC.

The V and J genes are TRBV5-1 and TRBJ2-1; 7 bases fit TRBD2. The CDR3 contains 15 residues. Germline CDR1 is SGHRS and CDR2 is YFSETQ. V was clipped by 4 bases and J by 4 bases; unmatched bases: 8. In DNA, the CDR3 is TGCGCCAGCAGCCCCGATGCGGGACTATACAATGAGCAGTTCTTC. It codes for CASSPDAGLYNEQFF. Full variable domain (rest looked up from reference TRBV5-1 and TRBJ2-1): KAGVTQTPRYLIKTRGQQVTLSCSPISGHRSVSWYQQTPGQGLQFLFEYFSETQRNKGNFPGRFSGRQFSNSRSEMNVSTLELGDSALYLCASSPDAGLYNEQFFGPGTRLTVL.

In its sample, this clonotype was seen a few times. The chain couples TRBV12-3 or TRBV12-4 to TRBJ2-1; 8 bases fit TRBD2. This CDR3 contains 15 residues. J gave up 0 bases and V 7 bases, and 5 bases lay outside the gene matches. CDR3 loop: CASTALADSYNEQFF. CDR3 sequence (DNA): TGTGCCAGCACCGCACTAGCGGACTCCTACAATGAGCAGTTCTTC.

This clonotype has only a few counts. The chain joins TRBV27 to TRBJ2-1; D is ambiguous. Germline CDR1 reads MNHEY; CDR2 reads SMNVEV (reference sequence). This CDR3 has 17 amino acids. Trimming shortened V by 0 bases and J by 0 bases, and 12 bases separated the two germline ends. The CDR3 protein is CASSLSPWRDSYNEQFF. For the CDR3, the DNA is TGTGCCAGCAGTTTATCCCCCTGGAGAGACTCCTACAATGAGCAGTTCTTC.

The chain recombines TRBV7-2 with TRBJ1-5; the D gene is possibly TRBD1 (5 bases). The V end was cut by 1 base, the J end by 0 bases, with 7 bases between. There are 15 residues in the CDR3. CDR1 and CDR2 (germline): SGHTA, FQGNSA. Here the CDR3 reads CASSLDRNSNQPQHF. Here the CDR3 DNA reads TGTGCCAGCAGCTTAGACAGGAATAGCAATCAGCCCCAGCATTTT. Drawing the rest from reference TRBV7-2 and TRBJ1-5, the complete variable domain is GAGVSQSPSNKVTEKGKDVELRCDPISGHTALYWYRQSLGQGLEFLIYFQGNSAPDKSGLPSDRFSAERTGGSVSTLTIQRTQQEDSAVYLCASSLDRNSNQPQHFGDGTRLSIL.